The 32 T cell receptor beta chains below all came from one sample that was sequenced in a study of blood T cell repertoires in COVID-19. Measured with immunoSEQ multiplex PCR; TCRdb has only the in-frame clones, and not every one. The sample lists about 180,000 clones; roughly 89% were seen once. Sequencing used PBMCs or T cells enriched from blood (not recorded which). Receptor source: a middle-aged woman with acute COVID-19.

This sequence joins TRBV5-1 and TRBJ2-7; the D gene is possibly TRBD1 (5 bases). The CDR3 is made up of 15 amino acids. Trimming took 5 bases from V and 7 from J, leaving 22 bases between them. Germline V CDR1 and CDR2: SGHRS, YFSETQ. The CDR3 nucleotides are TGCGCCAGCAGTATGGATCCGACAGTCCTTGGGGAGCAGTACTTC. It specifies CASSMDPTVLGEQYF.

The rearrangement joins TRBV6-1 to TRBJ2-3; 12 bases map to TRBD2. The trim removed 4 bases at V and 4 bases at J, leaving 15 bases unmatched. The CDR3 extends over 19 amino acids. Germline lookup yields CDR1 MNHNS and CDR2 SASEGT. Written as DNA, the CDR3 is TGTGCCAGCAGTGCCAGGACTAGCGGGGTACTCCCGGGCTCAGATACGCAGTATTTT. It encodes CASSARTSGVLPGSDTQYF.

This sequence joins TRBV5-8 and TRBJ2-1, with a tentative D call TRBD2 (5 bases). From germline, CDR1 is SGHTS and CDR2 YDEGEE. V was cut by 3 bases and J by 0 bases, with 13 bases left in between. The length of the CDR3 is 16 residues. The CDR3 DNA reads TGTGCCAGCAGCTCTGGTAGCGTGAGCTCCTACAATGAGCAGTTCTTC. It specifies CASSSGSVSSYNEQFF.

V usage is TRBV2 and J usage is TRBJ2-5; 7 bases align to TRBD2. CDR3 size: 12 residues. V lost 8 bases, J lost 2 bases, and 2 bases stayed unmatched. The germline V gene encodes CDR1 SNHLY and CDR2 FYNNEI. Here the CDR3 DNA reads TGTGCCAGCGCGGGGGTACAAGAGACCCAGTACTTC. Residues: CASAGVQETQYF.

The rearrangement uses TRBV11-3 and TRBJ2-7; TRBD1 matches at 9 bases. Germline trimming cut 2 bases from V and 1 base from J; bases unmatched to any gene: 6. Germline CDR1 is SGHNT and CDR2 is YENEEA. The CDR3 covers 16 residues. CDR3 residues: CASSLRRGQGSYEQYF. The CDR3 coding sequence is TGTGCCAGCAGCTTAAGGAGGGGACAGGGTTCCTACGAGCAGTACTTC.

The chain combines TRBV28 with TRBJ1-5; D possibly corresponds to TRBD1 (6 bases). CDR1 MDHEN and CDR2 SYDVKM come from the germline V gene. The length of the CDR3 is 13 residues. V dropped 6 bases and J dropped 5 bases, with 11 bases sitting between them. DNA of the CDR3: TGTGCCAGCAGCTGGACAGACCATCAGCCCCAGCATTTT. Protein product: CASSWTDHQPQHF.

The chain uses TRBV6-1 and TRBJ1-1; the D is unclear. Between the trimmed V and J ends, which lost 3 bases and 2 bases, there was a span of 7 bases. CDR3 length equals 13 residues. In germline, CDR1 is MNHNS, CDR2 SASEGT. The CDR3 DNA reads TGTGCCAGCAGTGACCACTATAACACTGAAGCTTTCTTT. Translation: CASSDHYNTEAFF.

This sequence joins TRBV5-1 and TRBJ2-1, with D possibly being TRBD1 (6 bases). V shed 6 bases and J shed 3 bases, with 10 bases lying between them. The germline CDR1 and CDR2 sequences are SGHRS and YFSETQ. The CDR3 is 13 residues long. In nucleotides, the CDR3 is TGCGCCAGCACAAGGGACAACTACAATGAGCAGTTCTTC. Its translation: CASTRDNYNEQFF.

The chain combines TRBV6-2 or TRBV6-3 with TRBJ2-3; 9 positions agree with TRBD2. V shed 3 bases and J 0 bases; nucleotides not matched to a gene: 10. The germline CDR1 and CDR2 sequences are MNHEY and SVGEGT. CDR3 size: 18 residues. CDR3 coding DNA: TGTGCCAGCAGTTATACGGCTAGCGGGGCCCCTAGCACAGATACGCAGTATTTT. Residues: CASSYTASGAPSTDTQYF.

The J gene is TRBJ1-2, the V gene TRBV29-1, with unresolved D. From germline, CDR1 is SQVTM and CDR2 ANQGSEA. The CDR3 consists of 12 residues. The ends were cut back, 4 bases at V and 4 bases at J, with 10 bases in the middle. The chain's CDR3 is CSVVVSFYGYTF. The CDR3 region has the DNA TGCAGCGTTGTGGTCAGTTTCTATGGCTACACCTTC.

The V gene is TRBV24-1, the J gene TRBJ1-6, with 7 bases fitting TRBD1. Germline loops: CDR1 KGHDR, CDR2 SFDVKD. The CDR3 covers 17 residues. With 7 bases clipped from V and 6 bases from J, the junction kept 14 bases outside the gene matches. Written as DNA, the CDR3 is TGTGCCACCAGCGTACTTCTAAGGGGGCTGGTTAATTCACCCCTCCACTTT. The encoded protein is CATSVLLRGLVNSPLHF.

V is TRBV27 and J is TRBJ1-4; the D gene is possibly TRBD1 (5 bases). There are 16 residues in the CDR3. Trimming pared 0 bases from V and 6 bases from J, leaving 14 bases between. Per the germline V gene, CDR1 is MNHEY and CDR2 is SMNVEV (reference sequence). The CDR3 nucleotides read TGTGCCAGCAGTTTATCCGGAGGCGGGACTGATGAAAAACTGTTTTTT. Translation gives CASSLSGGGTDEKLFF.

The rearrangement links TRBV29-1 to TRBJ1-5; TRBD1 might be the D (5 bases). The CDR3 is 13 residues long. The V end lost 4 bases, the J end lost 4 bases, and 11 bases lay between the germline ends. Germline-derived CDR1 and CDR2 are SQVTM and ANQGSEA. In DNA form, the CDR3 reads TGCAGCGTTGCATCAGGGCCAAATCAGCCCCAGCATTTT. This encodes CSVASGPNQPQHF.

This chain joins TRBV7-2 and TRBJ2-7; D is unclear. CDR1 is SGHTA, CDR2 FQGNSA, per germline. V was pared by 5 bases and J by 2 bases, with 13 bases between. CDR3 size: 14 residues. The CDR3 here is CASSPWAQAYEQYF. CDR3 nucleotides: TGTGCCAGCAGCCCGTGGGCGCAAGCCTACGAGCAGTACTTC.

As for this clone: Mismatch with germline at one junction end may stem from a read error. The rearrangement uses TRBV18 and TRBJ2-7, with unresolved D. Germline lookup yields CDR1 KGHSH and CDR2 LQKENI. The CDR3 is 13 residues long. The CDR3 DNA sequence: TGTGCCAACTCACCCTATGATAGAGTGGAGCAGTACTTC. Its translation is CANSPYDRVEQYF.

The rearrangement uses TRBV7-9 and TRBJ1-1; D may be TRBD1 (5 bases). Deletions cut 5 bases from V and 0 bases from J, with 10 bases between. The germline CDR1 and CDR2 sequences are SEHNR and FQNEAQ (reference sequence). The CDR3 sequence is 14 residues long. The CDR3: CASSGGTVNTEAFF. CDR3 bases: TGTGCCAGCAGCGGGGGGACCGTGAACACTGAAGCTTTCTTT.

V is TRBV9 and J is TRBJ2-5; D remains ambiguous. V was trimmed by 0 bases and J by 3 bases, leaving 9 bases between them. The germline V gene has CDR1 SGDLS and CDR2 YYNGEE. This CDR3 comprises 14 residues. CDR3 residues: CASSVGGGKETQYF. CDR3 sequence (DNA): TGTGCCAGCAGCGTAGGTGGCGGCAAAGAGACCCAGTACTTC.

The chain recombines TRBV28 with TRBJ2-3; 9 bases line up with TRBD2. V lost 6 bases and J lost 4; bases outside the gene matches: 14. This CDR3 is 17 amino acids long. Germline V gene lookup returns CDR1 MDHEN and CDR2 SYDVKM. CDR3 amino acids: CASSGAGGPTPPDTQYF. As DNA, the CDR3 is TGTGCCAGCAGCGGGGCGGGAGGGCCGACGCCACCAGATACGCAGTATTTT.

This clone was seen only a few times. The V and J genes are TRBV5-8 and TRBJ1-2; 7 bases fit TRBD1. Looked up from germline, CDR1 is SGHTS and CDR2 is YDEGEE. The trim removed 4 bases at V and 7 bases at J, leaving 10 bases unmatched. The length of the CDR3 is 14 residues. The CDR3 sequence: CASSPDRVRSGYTF. The CDR3 nucleotides are TGTGCCAGCAGCCCCGACAGGGTTCGAAGTGGCTACACCTTC.

The genes are TRBV30 and TRBJ2-4; TRBD2 agrees at 14 bases. The CDR3 consists of 15 residues. Germline-derived CDR1 and CDR2 are GTSNPN and SVGIG (reference sequence). The trim removed 6 bases at V and 8 bases at J, leaving 9 bases unmatched. The DNA of the CDR3 is TGTGCCTGTAGCACCGGGACTAGCGGGAGTTACATTCAGTACTTC. This translates into CACSTGTSGSYIQYF.

In its sample, this clone was seen once. The CDR3 protein is CASSPLSGSETYEQYF. The DNA for the CDR3 is TGTGCCAGCTCACCACTTAGCGGGAGTGAAACCTACGAGCAGTACTTC. The V and J genes are TRBV18 and TRBJ2-7; the match to TRBD2 covers 9 bases. CDR3 length equals 16 residues. V lost 1 base, J lost 2 bases, and 6 bases stayed unmatched. CDR1 KGHSH and CDR2 LQKENI come from the germline V gene.

This chain links TRBV7-8 with TRBJ2-1; D might be TRBD2 (5 bases). This CDR3 contains 15 residues. V was clipped by 3 bases and J by 7 bases, with 16 bases between them. Germline V lookup: CDR1 SGHVS, CDR2 FQNEAQ. This CDR3 reads CASSFYPGESNEQFF. DNA for the CDR3: TGTGCCAGCAGCTTCTATCCCGGGGAATCGAATGAGCAGTTCTTC.

This sequence joins TRBV11-3 and TRBJ2-7; D remains ambiguous. This CDR3 is built from 12 residues. Germline values: CDR1 SGHNT, CDR2 YENEEA. Trimming shortened V by 2 bases and J by 5 bases, and 7 bases separated the two germline ends. CDR3 bases: TGTGCCAGCAGCTTATCCCAGGACGAGCAGTACTTC. Translation: CASSLSQDEQYF.

The genes are TRBV7-9 and TRBJ2-5, with TRBD2 matching over 8 bases. The trim removed 5 bases at V and 3 bases at J, leaving 8 bases unmatched. Germline lookup yields CDR1 SEHNR and CDR2 FQNEAQ (reference sequence). The CDR3 spans 15 residues. CDR3: CASSLYIGGEETQYF. CDR3 in DNA: TGTGCCAGCAGCCTGTATATCGGGGGGGAAGAGACCCAGTACTTC.

The chain joins TRBV7-2 to TRBJ1-1, with D possibly TRBD1 on 5 matching bases. This CDR3 region has 16 residues. Trimming removed 1 base from V and 1 base from J, with 13 bases in between. Germline loops: CDR1 SGHTA, CDR2 FQGNSA. The CDR3 coding sequence is TGTGCCAGCAGCTTAGGGGGCGGGGGAACGAACACTGAAGCTTTCTTT. It is translated as CASSLGGGGTNTEAFF.

J is TRBJ2-6 and V is TRBV19; 11 nucleotides match TRBD1. Per the germline V gene, CDR1 is LNHDA and CDR2 is SQIVND (reference sequence). This CDR3 region has 18 residues. Losses at the gene ends were 5 bases for V and 3 bases for J; bases not matched to a gene: 9. The CDR3 loop is CASSPRTGGAGGANVLTF. The CDR3 DNA is TGTGCCAGTAGTCCCCGGACAGGGGGCGCGGGTGGGGCCAACGTCCTGACTTTC.

The sample holds a few counts of this clone. The CDR3 here is CASSLGTGREAFF. CDR3 DNA sequence: TGTGCCAGCAGCTTAGGGACAGGCCGTGAAGCTTTCTTT. The J gene is TRBJ1-1, the V gene TRBV11-2; 7 nucleotides match TRBD1. CDR1 SGHAT and CDR2 FQNNGV come from the germline V gene. The CDR3 loop spans 13 amino acids. The V and J ends lost 1 base and 7 bases, in that order; junction bases with no gene match: 3.

This clone was detected a few times. J is TRBJ2-3 and V is TRBV4-2; the D gene is possibly TRBD2 (5 bases). CDR1 is LGHNA and CDR2 is YNFKEQ in the germline V gene. This CDR3 has 14 amino acids. V was trimmed by 3 bases and J by 6 bases, leaving 13 bases between them. CDR3 loop: CASSQVVGLDTQYF. DNA of the CDR3: TGTGCCAGCAGCCAGGTGGTCGGACTCGATACGCAGTATTTT.

CDR3 loop: CASSLDMAGAGYEQYF. The CDR3 DNA reads as TGTGCCAGCAGCTTAGATATGGCGGGAGCAGGATACGAGCAGTACTTC. V usage is TRBV11-2 and J usage is TRBJ2-7, with 7 bases identical to TRBD2. Trimming at V came to 0 bases and at J to 4 bases, leaving 9 bases not matched to a gene. Germline assignment: CDR1 SGHAT and CDR2 FQNNGV. CDR3 size: 16 residues.

The gene calls are TRBV2 and TRBJ1-1; 10 bases match TRBD1. The trim removed 7 bases at V and 8 bases at J, leaving 4 bases unmatched. Germline lookup yields CDR1 SNHLY and CDR2 FYNNEI. This CDR3 is 12 amino acids long. In nucleotides, the CDR3 is TGTGCCAGCACGGACAGGGGGACCGAAGCTTTCTTT. Translated: CASTDRGTEAFF.

The CDR3 DNA sequence: TGTGCCAGCAGCTTAGAGAGGAACACTGAAGCTTTCTTT. Amino acid sequence: CASSLERNTEAFF. The chain combines TRBV11-2 with TRBJ1-1; D gene ambiguous. CDR1 and CDR2 (germline): SGHAT, FQNNGV. The V and J ends lost 0 bases and 1 base respectively, with 3 bases between them. CDR3 length equals 13 residues.

CDR3: CASSHAEWRDSYNEQFF. The DNA of the CDR3 is TGCGCCAGCAGCCACGCCGAGTGGCGGGACTCCTACAATGAGCAGTTCTTC. This chain joins TRBV4-3 and TRBJ2-1; D may be TRBD2 (6 bases). The ends were cut back, 3 bases at V and 0 bases at J, with 15 bases in the middle. Per the germline V gene, CDR1 is LGHNA and CDR2 is YSLEER. The CDR3 runs 17 residues.